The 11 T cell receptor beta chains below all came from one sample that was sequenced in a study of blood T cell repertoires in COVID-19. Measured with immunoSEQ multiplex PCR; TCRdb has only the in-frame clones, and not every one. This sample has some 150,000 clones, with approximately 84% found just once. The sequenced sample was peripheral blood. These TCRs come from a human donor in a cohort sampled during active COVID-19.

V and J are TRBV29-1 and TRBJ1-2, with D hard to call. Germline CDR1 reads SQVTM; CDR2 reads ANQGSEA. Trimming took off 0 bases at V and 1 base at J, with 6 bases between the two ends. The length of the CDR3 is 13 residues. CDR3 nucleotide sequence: TGCAGCGTTGAAGACACAGATAACTATGGCTACACCTTC. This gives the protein CSVEDTDNYGYTF.

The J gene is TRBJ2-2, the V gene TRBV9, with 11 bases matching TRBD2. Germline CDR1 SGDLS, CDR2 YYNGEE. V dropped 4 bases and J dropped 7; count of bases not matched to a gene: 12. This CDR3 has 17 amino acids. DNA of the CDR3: TGTGCCAGCAGCCGGATAGCGGGGGGGCCTAGTAGCGGGGAGCTGTTTTTT. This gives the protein CASSRIAGGPSSGELFF.

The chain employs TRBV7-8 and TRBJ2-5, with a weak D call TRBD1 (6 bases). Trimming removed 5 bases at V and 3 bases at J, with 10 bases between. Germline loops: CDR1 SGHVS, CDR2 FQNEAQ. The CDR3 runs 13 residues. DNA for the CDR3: TGTGCCAGCAGCGACAGGACTGAAGAGACCCAGTACTTC. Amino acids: CASSDRTEETQYF.

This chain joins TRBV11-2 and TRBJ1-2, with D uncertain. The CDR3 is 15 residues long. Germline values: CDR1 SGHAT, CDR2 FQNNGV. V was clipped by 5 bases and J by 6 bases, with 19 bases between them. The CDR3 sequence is CASSPNFGGSHGYTF. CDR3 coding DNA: TGTGCCAGCAGCCCCAACTTCGGAGGGTCCCATGGCTACACCTTC. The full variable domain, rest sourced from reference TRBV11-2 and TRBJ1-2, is EAGVAQSPRYKIIEKRQSVAFWCNPISGHATLYWYQQILGQGPKLLIQFQNNGVVDDSQLPKDRFSAERLKGVDSTLKIQPAKLEDSAVYLCASSPNFGGSHGYTFGSGTRLTVV.

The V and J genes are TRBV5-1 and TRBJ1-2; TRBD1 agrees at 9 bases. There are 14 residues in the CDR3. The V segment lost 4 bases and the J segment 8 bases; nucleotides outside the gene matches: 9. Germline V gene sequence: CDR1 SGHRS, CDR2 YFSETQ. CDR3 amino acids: CASSPGGQGDGYTF. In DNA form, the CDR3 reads TGCGCCAGCAGCCCGGGGGGACAGGGAGACGGCTACACCTTC.

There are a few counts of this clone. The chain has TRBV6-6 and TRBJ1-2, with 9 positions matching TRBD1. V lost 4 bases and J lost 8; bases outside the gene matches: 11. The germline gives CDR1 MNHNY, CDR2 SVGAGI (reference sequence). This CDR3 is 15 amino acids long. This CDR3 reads CASSSRPRQGDGYTF. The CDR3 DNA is TGTGCCAGCAGTTCACGGCCAAGACAGGGGGACGGCTACACCTTC.

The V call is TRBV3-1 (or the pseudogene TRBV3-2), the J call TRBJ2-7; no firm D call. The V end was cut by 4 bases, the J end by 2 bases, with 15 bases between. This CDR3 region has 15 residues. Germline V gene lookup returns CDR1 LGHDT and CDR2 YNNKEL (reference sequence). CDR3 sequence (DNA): TGTGCCAGCAGCCCCCGCCCTGGAGATCCCTACGAGCAGTACTTC. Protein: CASSPRPGDPYEQYF.

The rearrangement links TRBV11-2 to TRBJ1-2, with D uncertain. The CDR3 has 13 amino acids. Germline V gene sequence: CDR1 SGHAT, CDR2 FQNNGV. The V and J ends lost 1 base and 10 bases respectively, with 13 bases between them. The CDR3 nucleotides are TGTGCCAGCAGCTTAGCTCCGGAGTCGATCTACACCTTC. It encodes CASSLAPESIYTF.

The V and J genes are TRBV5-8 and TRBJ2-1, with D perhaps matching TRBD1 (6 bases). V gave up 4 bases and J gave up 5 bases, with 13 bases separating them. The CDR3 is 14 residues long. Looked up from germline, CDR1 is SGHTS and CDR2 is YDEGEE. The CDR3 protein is CASSPLQGNNEQFF. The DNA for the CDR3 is TGTGCCAGCAGCCCTCTTCAGGGGAACAATGAGCAGTTCTTC.

The DNA for the CDR3 is TGTGCCAGCAGCCAAGGCCGGGAGTCCTACGAGCAGTACGTC. The encoded protein is CASSQGRESYEQYV. The rearrangement uses TRBV4-2 and TRBJ2-7; a weak D match, TRBD2 (6 bases). Trimming cost V 1 base and J 1 base, with 8 bases left between them. The CDR3 is 14 amino acids. CDR1 is LGHNA and CDR2 is YNFKEQ in the germline V gene.

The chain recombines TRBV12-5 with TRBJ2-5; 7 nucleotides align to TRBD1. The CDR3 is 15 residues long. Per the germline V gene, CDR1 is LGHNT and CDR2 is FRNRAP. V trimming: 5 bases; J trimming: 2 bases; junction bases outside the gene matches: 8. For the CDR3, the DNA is TGTGCTAGTGGTGGGGAGACAGGGCTGCAAGAGACCCAGTACTTC. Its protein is CASGGETGLQETQYF.